The present entry profiles one T cell receptor (beta chain) with its context. Seattle patient enrollment occurred during active infection, with longitudinal follow-up thereafter. Study processing details: Nucleated cell number was recorded as an estimate derived from reference gene primer amplification. Produced via immunoSEQ multiplex PCR; TCRdb's table is partial and in-frame only. V and J calls and clone size are given by that table; D and trimming were obtained from the DNA. This sample has approximately 500,000 clones, with 85% to 90% found just once. The entry originates in a study of blood T cell repertoires in COVID-19. Study-level information: Samples of COVID-19 (acute and convalescent) were obtained from the United States, Italy and Spain. T cells, B-cell-depleted T cells, or PBMCs provided the cDNA or gDNA that served as material.

The CDR3 loop spans 19 amino acids. The ends lost 4 bases at V and 3 bases at J; junction bases unmatched: 13. CDR1 is SGHDN and CDR2 is FVKESK in the germline V gene. The TCR sequence derives from a woman aged 50 to 60 with COVID-19, enrolled during active disease. J is TRBJ2-1 and V is TRBV14, with 12 nucleotides matching TRBD2. Material for sequencing was peripheral blood. In DNA, the CDR3 is TGTGCCAGCAGCCTCACCGGGGCTAGCGGGGGGGCCTTCTACAATGAGCAGTTCTTC. This codes for CASSLTGASGGAFYNEQFF.